The following is a T cell receptor (beta chain) sequence with its context. This specimen comes from a study of blood T cell repertoires in COVID-19. CDR3 size: 16 residues. The junction had 8 bases not matched to a gene; V was cut back by 3 bases and J by 3 bases. Germline CDR1 and CDR2: SGHAT and FQNNGV. In the authors' workflow: Estimation of nucleated cell counts relied on the amplification of reference gene primers. Profiling relied on immunoSEQ multiplex PCR, and the TCRdb table lists in-frame clones only, not all of them. The V and J calls and clone size are taken from that table; D and trimming were inferred from the DNA. The table shows roughly 88,000 clones, with 65% to 85% occurring only once.

The receptor comes from a woman aged 80 or over with acute or convalescent COVID-19. J is TRBJ2-3 and V is TRBV11-2, with 8 bases matching TRBD2. Sequenced input: peripheral blood. CDR3 DNA sequence: TGTGCCAGCAGCTTCTCGGGTTCTAGCGGGACAGATACGCAGTATTTT. This sequence encodes CASSFSGSSGTDTQYF.